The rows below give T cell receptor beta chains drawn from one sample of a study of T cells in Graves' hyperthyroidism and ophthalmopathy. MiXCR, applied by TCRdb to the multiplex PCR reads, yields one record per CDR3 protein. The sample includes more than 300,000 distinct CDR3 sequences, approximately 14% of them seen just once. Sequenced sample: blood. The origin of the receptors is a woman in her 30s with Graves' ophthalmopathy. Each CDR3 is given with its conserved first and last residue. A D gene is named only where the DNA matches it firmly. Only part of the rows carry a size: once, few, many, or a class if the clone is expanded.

CDR3aa: CASRERWGSRSGNTIYF
d_gene: NA
v_gene: TRBV12-3/TRBV12-4
j_gene: TRBJ1-3
abundance: few

CDR3aa: CSVASTGVLTQYF
d_gene: TRBD1
v_gene: TRBV29-1
j_gene: TRBJ2-5
abundance: few

CDR3aa: CASSVGGLAGVVEQFF
d_gene: TRBD2
v_gene: TRBV9
j_gene: TRBJ2-1
abundance: NA

CDR3aa: CASSQEKQGTGELFF
d_gene: NA
v_gene: TRBV4-1
j_gene: TRBJ2-2
abundance: few

CDR3aa: CASSLSAGPSGNTIYF
d_gene: NA
v_gene: TRBV7-8
j_gene: TRBJ1-3
abundance: many

CDR3aa: CASSTSGQGWETQYF
d_gene: TRBD1
v_gene: TRBV28
j_gene: TRBJ2-5
abundance: many

CDR3aa: CASTRTARGPRGETQYF
d_gene: NA
v_gene: TRBV5-5
j_gene: TRBJ2-5
abundance: many

CDR3aa: CSVVVQGKKYEQYF
d_gene: NA
v_gene: TRBV29-1
j_gene: TRBJ2-7
abundance: few

CDR3aa: CASSVGGATNEKLFF
d_gene: NA
v_gene: TRBV9
j_gene: TRBJ1-4
abundance: few

CDR3aa: CASSLGSGGSDTQYF
d_gene: TRBD2
v_gene: TRBV11-2
j_gene: TRBJ2-3
abundance: many

CDR3aa: CAWSSFYEQYF
d_gene: NA
v_gene: TRBV30
j_gene: TRBJ2-7
abundance: many

CDR3aa: CASSRRTGANEKLFF
d_gene: TRBD1
v_gene: TRBV12-3/TRBV12-4
j_gene: TRBJ1-4
abundance: NA

CDR3aa: CASRRRTGRGHEQYF
d_gene: TRBD1
v_gene: TRBV6-1
j_gene: TRBJ2-7
abundance: NA

CDR3aa: CASEASRESNYGYTF
d_gene: NA
v_gene: TRBV18
j_gene: TRBJ1-2
abundance: many

CDR3aa: CASSFQGQGAETQYF
d_gene: TRBD1
v_gene: TRBV7-9
j_gene: TRBJ2-5
abundance: many

CDR3aa: CASSYSALTDTQYF
d_gene: NA
v_gene: TRBV6-5
j_gene: TRBJ2-3
abundance: few

CDR3aa: CASSQDGWGGSDVSYEQYF
d_gene: TRBD2
v_gene: TRBV4-2
j_gene: TRBJ2-7
abundance: many

CDR3aa: CASSLPRGGNQPQHF
d_gene: NA
v_gene: TRBV28
j_gene: TRBJ1-5
abundance: many

CDR3aa: CASSEGDSYEQYF
d_gene: TRBD1
v_gene: TRBV2
j_gene: TRBJ2-7
abundance: many

CDR3aa: CAISELVGAGANVLTF
d_gene: NA
v_gene: TRBV10-3
j_gene: TRBJ2-6
abundance: few

CDR3aa: CAEILRSYEQYF
d_gene: NA
v_gene: TRBV2
j_gene: TRBJ2-7
abundance: many

CDR3aa: CASKGGGQANLRDSPLHF
d_gene: TRBD1
v_gene: TRBV19
j_gene: TRBJ1-6
abundance: few

CDR3aa: CASSLGQAGELFF
d_gene: NA
v_gene: TRBV27
j_gene: TRBJ2-2
abundance: many

CDR3aa: CASRGTSVRPGELFF
d_gene: NA
v_gene: TRBV19
j_gene: TRBJ2-2
abundance: few

CDR3aa: CSARRTGTDAYEQYF
d_gene: TRBD1
v_gene: TRBV20-1
j_gene: TRBJ2-7
abundance: many

CDR3aa: CSARDPGAGGQPQHF
d_gene: NA
v_gene: TRBV20-1
j_gene: TRBJ1-5
abundance: NA

CDR3aa: CASPWNTEAFF
d_gene: NA
v_gene: TRBV12-3/TRBV12-4
j_gene: TRBJ1-1
abundance: many

CDR3aa: CASSPSPQGDTQYF
d_gene: NA
v_gene: TRBV5-4
j_gene: TRBJ2-3
abundance: NA

CDR3aa: CASSYSPGLAGGPRTGELFF
d_gene: TRBD2
v_gene: TRBV6-2/TRBV6-3
j_gene: TRBJ2-2
abundance: few

CDR3aa: CASSWEGPGELFF
d_gene: NA
v_gene: TRBV10-2
j_gene: TRBJ2-2
abundance: few

CDR3aa: CASSPPGGNQPQHF
d_gene: NA
v_gene: TRBV18
j_gene: TRBJ1-5
abundance: many

CDR3aa: CASSTGQFKDYGYTF
d_gene: NA
v_gene: TRBV5-1
j_gene: TRBJ1-2
abundance: many

CDR3aa: CASSKQGASYEQYF
d_gene: TRBD1
v_gene: TRBV6-2/TRBV6-3
j_gene: TRBJ2-7
abundance: many

CDR3aa: CAQRRATGELFF
d_gene: NA
v_gene: TRBV7-9
j_gene: TRBJ2-2
abundance: many

CDR3aa: CSAYRGLKETQYF
d_gene: TRBD1
v_gene: TRBV20-1
j_gene: TRBJ2-5
abundance: NA

CDR3aa: CATSDSTVNEQYF
d_gene: NA
v_gene: TRBV24-1
j_gene: TRBJ2-7
abundance: NA

CDR3aa: CASSPEIFETQYF
d_gene: NA
v_gene: TRBV27
j_gene: TRBJ2-5
abundance: many

CDR3aa: CASSYYPDQGEAFF
d_gene: NA
v_gene: TRBV6-2/TRBV6-3
j_gene: TRBJ1-1
abundance: many

CDR3aa: CASSTARGTGEGYGYTF
d_gene: TRBD1
v_gene: TRBV6-1
j_gene: TRBJ1-2
abundance: many

CDR3aa: CASSFWSELHNTEAFF
d_gene: NA
v_gene: TRBV28
j_gene: TRBJ1-1
abundance: many

CDR3aa: CASTLRGGDTTGELFF
d_gene: NA
v_gene: TRBV28
j_gene: TRBJ2-2
abundance: many

CDR3aa: CASRLGSIGAGAEQYF
d_gene: NA
v_gene: TRBV3-1
j_gene: TRBJ2-7
abundance: NA

CDR3aa: CASMSIAGGHLNTGELFF
d_gene: TRBD2
v_gene: TRBV19
j_gene: TRBJ2-2
abundance: many

CDR3aa: CAIDHPTGGRQPQHF
d_gene: TRBD1
v_gene: TRBV28
j_gene: TRBJ1-5
abundance: NA

CDR3aa: CASTGTSRSNEQFF
d_gene: TRBD2
v_gene: TRBV7-2
j_gene: TRBJ2-1
abundance: many

CDR3aa: CASGLARDRNYGYTF
d_gene: TRBD1
v_gene: TRBV12-5
j_gene: TRBJ1-2
abundance: many

CDR3aa: CSATGGTSGVYEQYF
d_gene: TRBD2
v_gene: TRBV20-1
j_gene: TRBJ2-7
abundance: NA

CDR3aa: CASSLRRTRGYEQYF
d_gene: NA
v_gene: TRBV5-1
j_gene: TRBJ2-7
abundance: many

CDR3aa: CASSVQGAPGELFF
d_gene: TRBD1
v_gene: TRBV9
j_gene: TRBJ2-2
abundance: many

CDR3aa: CASAGRGDTQYF
d_gene: NA
v_gene: TRBV28
j_gene: TRBJ2-3
abundance: many

CDR3aa: CATSRALARDNQPQHF
d_gene: NA
v_gene: TRBV15
j_gene: TRBJ1-5
abundance: many

CDR3aa: CASRYGLTELRYGYTF
d_gene: NA
v_gene: TRBV28
j_gene: TRBJ1-2
abundance: many

CDR3aa: CAWSVGAGLADEQFF
d_gene: NA
v_gene: TRBV30
j_gene: TRBJ2-1
abundance: NA

CDR3aa: CASSHSSLTAKNIQYF
d_gene: NA
v_gene: TRBV3-1
j_gene: TRBJ2-4
abundance: many

CDR3aa: CASSSPARAGELFF
d_gene: NA
v_gene: TRBV12-3/TRBV12-4
j_gene: TRBJ2-2
abundance: many

CDR3aa: CASSINSGSYEQYF
d_gene: NA
v_gene: TRBV19
j_gene: TRBJ2-7
abundance: few

CDR3aa: CASRSGTGPGYTF
d_gene: NA
v_gene: TRBV5-5
j_gene: TRBJ1-2
abundance: many